This note documents a single TCR beta chain sequence. The antigen is not known. A much larger clone differs from this one at a single base, so this may be a read error. The record originates from a study of T cell repertoires in cytomegalovirus infection. Study information: Through public TCR beta signatures, both CMV infection and matching HLA type were indicated. Points from the study as a whole: Carriers of CMV plus the relevant HLA were identified by cumulative public TCR beta family frequency. Across the ex vivo response, the dominant clonotypes were HLA-C-restricted CMV-specific TCR beta clonotypes.

The CDR3 is 14 residues long. The V segment lost 5 bases and the J segment 5 bases; nucleotides outside the gene matches: 9. Germline V lookup: CDR1 LNHDA, CDR2 SQIVND (reference sequence). TCRdb re-derived calls from the reads in MiXCR, one entry per CDR3 protein. The sample lists hundreds of thousands of distinct CDR3 sequences; around 24% were seen once. The sample comprised CD8+ T cells from PBMCs. This sequence was found in a human donor in good health (CMV status not recorded). Some clones in this sample may be carry-over from other donors' samples. The rearrangement uses TRBV19 and TRBJ2-7, with TRBD1 identical over 7 bases. CDR3 sequence reads: CASSPSDRRHEQYF. The CDR3 coding sequence is TGTGCCAGTAGTCCTTCGGACAGGAGACACGAGCAGTACTTC.